The T cell receptor (beta chain) under discussion was sequenced for a study of blood T cell repertoires in COVID-19. Measured with immunoSEQ multiplex PCR; TCRdb has only the in-frame clones, and not every one. The sample lists 100,000 to 150,000 clones; roughly 72% were seen once. With 4 bases clipped from V and 5 bases from J, the junction kept 7 bases outside the gene matches. The CDR3 has 15 residues. Looked up from germline, CDR1 is LNHDA and CDR2 is SQIVND (reference sequence). The source of this sequence is a man older than 75 with COVID-19, enrolled during active disease. This rearrangement joins TRBV19 to TRBJ1-5; TRBD1 agrees at 8 bases. The source material was peripheral blood. In nucleotides, the CDR3 is TGTGCCAGTAGTACCAGGACAGGGAGCGATCAGCCCCAGCATTTT. Translating it yields CASSTRTGSDQPQHF.